A single sample gave rise to the 7 T cell receptor beta chains below, sequenced in a study of lymphopenia after photon versus proton radiotherapy. This table comes from immunoSEQ multiplex PCR, and its TCRdb copy is limited to in-frame clones, with some not included. Of fewer than 20,000 clones listed, less than 90% are singletons. This sample comprised peripheral blood, obtained from a patient treated with proton-based radiotherapy. These receptors were obtained from a man between 65 and 85 years old with pancreatic cancer.

CDR3 in DNA: TGTGCCAGCAGCTCGGGACAGGACCTTAGGCAGCCCCAGCATTTT. Residues: CASSSGQDLRQPQHF. The V and J genes are TRBV7-6 and TRBJ1-5; 8 bases match TRBD1. The length of the CDR3 is 15 residues. Germline CDR1 SGHVS, CDR2 FNYEAQ. V lost 4 bases, J lost 7 bases, and 9 bases stayed unmatched. The full variable domain, with the rest looked up from reference TRBV7-6 and TRBJ1-5, is GAGVSQSPRYKVTKRGQDVALRCDPISGHVSLYWYRQALGQGPEFLTYFNYEAQQDKSGLPNDRFSAERPEGSISTLTIQRTEQRDSAMYRCASSSGQDLRQPQHFGDGTRLSIL.

The gene calls are TRBV7-9 and TRBJ2-3, with TRBD2 as a possible D gene (7 bases). The CDR3 consists of 17 residues. V lost 5 bases and J 2 bases, leaving 20 bases between the germline ends. Germline V gives CDR1 SEHNR, CDR2 FQNEAQ (reference sequence). CDR3: CASSPGGGRGPTDTQYF. CDR3 DNA sequence: TGTGCCAGCAGCCCCGGGGGAGGGCGGGGGCCCACAGATACGCAGTATTTT.

The chain carries TRBV19 and TRBJ1-6; 9 nucleotides match TRBD1. Germline V CDR1 and CDR2: LNHDA, SQIVND (reference sequence). The CDR3 length is 14 residues. The ends lost 7 bases at V and 4 bases at J; junction bases unmatched: 2. The CDR3 coding sequence is TGTGCCAGTACGACAGGGGGATATAATTCACCCCTCCACTTT. This translates into CASTTGGYNSPLHF.

This chain uses TRBV2 with TRBJ2-3; D is perhaps TRBD2 (7 bases). Germline-derived CDR1 and CDR2 are SNHLY and FYNNEI. V shed 7 bases and J shed 4 bases, with 12 bases lying between them. This CDR3 is built from 13 residues. CDR3 protein: CASNGGPPDTQYF. CDR3 nucleotides: TGTGCCAGCAACGGGGGGCCCCCAGATACGCAGTATTTT.

The rearrangement links TRBV10-3 to TRBJ1-1; the D gene is possibly TRBD1 (6 bases). Germline CDR1 ENHRY, CDR2 SYGVKD. Trimming pared 2 bases from V and 4 bases from J, leaving 11 bases between. This CDR3 has 14 amino acids. The CDR3: CAISEGRGGTEAFF. In nucleotides, the CDR3 is TGTGCCATCAGTGAGGGCAGGGGTGGCACTGAAGCTTTCTTT.

There are a few counts of this clone. The chain carries TRBV5-8 and TRBJ1-4, with TRBD1 matching 7 bases. Trimming at V came to 1 base and at J to 7 bases, leaving 7 bases not matched to a gene. This CDR3 has 15 residues. Germline V lookup: CDR1 SGHTS, CDR2 YDEGEE. The CDR3 region is CASSLTGTVGEKLFF. CDR3 DNA: TGTGCCAGCAGCTTGACTGGGACAGTTGGTGAAAAACTGTTTTTT. Filled out from reference TRBV5-8 and TRBJ1-4, the complete variable domain reads EAGVTQSPTHLIKTRGQQATLRCSPISGHTSVYWYQQALGLGLQFLLWYDEGEERNRGNFPPRFSGRQFPNYSSELNVNALELEDSALYLCASSLTGTVGEKLFFGSGTQLSVL.

The V and J genes are TRBV7-2 and TRBJ2-3; 8 nucleotides line up with TRBD2. J gave up 5 bases and V 5 bases, and 12 bases lay outside the gene matches. The germline CDR1 and CDR2 sequences are SGHTA and FQGNSA. This CDR3 region has 16 residues. As DNA, the CDR3 is TGTGCCAGCAGCCCCACGGGACTAGTCTTTGGAGATACGCAGTATTTT. Encoded protein: CASSPTGLVFGDTQYF.